The 8 T cell receptor beta chains listed next were all sequenced from one sample in a study of beta chain features in type 1 diabetes. Reverse transcription of all isolated RNA meant that expressed TCRB transcripts were sequenced. Data came from immunoSEQ multiplex PCR; TCRdb stores just in-frame clones and leaves some out. The sample has 250,000 to 300,000 clones, 8% seen once. Sequencing used central memory CD4+ T cells from blood. Receptors were obtained from a woman under 30 in good health.

The V and J genes are TRBV7-2 and TRBJ1-2, with a tentative D call TRBD1 (5 bases). With 0 bases removed from V and 5 bases from J, the gap between germline ends came to 13 bases. Germline V gene lookup returns CDR1 SGHTA and CDR2 FQGNSA. The CDR3 runs 15 residues. The CDR3 DNA follows: TGTGCCAGCAGCTTAGCTCCCGGGGCAACATATGGCTACACCTTC. Encoded protein: CASSLAPGATYGYTF.

This clone has ten or more counts. The rearrangement links TRBV29-1 to TRBJ1-1; 7 positions agree with TRBD1. CDR3 length: 13 residues. J lost 0 bases, V lost 6 bases, and 4 bases had no gene match. The germline V gene has CDR1 SQVTM and CDR2 ANQGSEA. The CDR3, as DNA: TGCAGCGTAAAGGGACAGATGAACACTGAAGCTTTCTTT. It encodes CSVKGQMNTEAFF.

J is TRBJ2-7 and V is TRBV7-9; a possible D gene is TRBD2 (6 bases). V lost 5 bases and J 8 bases, leaving 16 bases between the germline ends. The germline gives CDR1 SEHNR, CDR2 FQNEAQ (reference sequence). The CDR3 length is 13 residues. This chain's CDR3 is CASSPPLATKQYF. The CDR3 DNA reads TGTGCCAGCAGCCCACCTCTAGCGACGAAGCAGTACTTC.

The chain carries TRBV2 and TRBJ2-3; possibly TRBD1 for D (6 bases). V was shortened by 8 bases and J by 2 bases, with 8 bases between the two germline ends. The CDR3 has 12 residues. Germline V CDR1 and CDR2: SNHLY, FYNNEI. The CDR3 region has the DNA TGTGCCAGCGGACAGATCACAGATACGCAGTATTTT. Residues: CASGQITDTQYF.

This sequence joins TRBV7-2 and TRBJ1-2; 11 bases map to TRBD1. Germline lookup yields CDR1 SGHTA and CDR2 FQGNSA. The length of the CDR3 is 14 residues. V gave up 6 bases and J gave up 6 bases; unmatched junction bases: 6. The CDR3 reads CASSQDRGRNGYTF. In nucleotides, the CDR3 is TGTGCCAGCAGTCAGGACAGGGGGCGAAATGGCTACACCTTC.

The gene calls are TRBV15 and TRBJ2-3, with 11 bases that match TRBD2. The CDR3 contains 15 residues. The V gene's germline CDR1 is LNHNV and CDR2 YYDKDF (reference sequence). V lost 2 bases to trimming and J lost 4 bases; unmatched junction nucleotides: 2. DNA of the CDR3: TGTGCCACCAGCAGACCACTAGCGGGAGCAGATACGCAGTATTTT. It encodes CATSRPLAGADTQYF. Together with reference TRBV15 and TRBJ2-3, the CDR3 gives the full variable domain: DAMVIQNPRYQVTQFGKPVTLSCSQTLNHNVMYWYQQKSSQAPKLLFHYYDKDFNNEADTPDNFQSRRPNTSFCFLDIRSPGLGDTAMYLCATSRPLAGADTQYFGPGTRLTVL.

J is TRBJ2-2 and V is TRBV18, with D tentatively TRBD2 (5 bases). The germline V gene has CDR1 KGHSH and CDR2 LQKENI. This CDR3 has 14 amino acids. The V end was cut by 3 bases, the J end by 7 bases, with 12 bases between. The CDR3 DNA follows: TGTGCCAGCTCACCGCTTGAGGGTTTCGGGGAGCTGTTTTTT. Translation gives CASSPLEGFGELFF.

This clone was counted at least ten times. The chain recombines TRBV5-6 with TRBJ2-7, with TRBD1 matching 7 bases. J was trimmed by 6 bases and V by 4 bases; bases with no gene match: 7. This CDR3 has 13 amino acids. Germline V gene data show CDR1 as SGHDT and CDR2 as YYEEEE. This CDR3 reads CASSLRQGPEQYV. The CDR3 coding sequence is TGTGCCAGCAGCCTCCGACAGGGCCCCGAGCAGTACGTC.